This T cell receptor (beta chain) was obtained from a study of blood T cell repertoires in COVID-19. Study background: Some COVID-19 samples were acute and others convalescent; all came from the United States, Italy and Spain. The cDNA or gDNA used as material had been derived from T cells, B-cell-depleted T cells, or PBMCs.

Original handling: Quantification of nucleated cells was approximated via reference gene primer amplification. Here immunoSEQ multiplex PCR was the method, and the copy in TCRdb shows in-frame clones only, minus some. The DNA was the basis for D and trimming; V, J and clone size are from that table. This sample has fewer than 200,000 clones, with about 80% found just once. A Seattle source enrolled patients during active infection and followed them longitudinally. V was clipped by 1 base and J by 2 bases, with 10 bases between them. The CDR3 covers 15 residues. In germline, CDR1 is SGHTA, CDR2 FQGNSA.

This chain links TRBV7-2 with TRBJ2-3; D may be TRBD2 (6 bases). Sequenced input: peripheral blood. The TCR originated in a woman in her 40s with COVID-19, enrolled during active disease. CDR3 coding DNA: TGTGCCAGCAGCTTAGACGGCGGGACCACAGATACGCAGTATTTT. Residues: CASSLDGGTTDTQYF.